This TCR beta chain was documented in a study of cytomegalovirus exposure and HLA in healthy donors. The study's findings and limits: Researchers left out some V segments, among them TRBV6-2 and TRBV6-3, as indistinguishable. A prior analysis recorded that most TCR beta V segments were productive about 87% or about 30% of the time.

CDR1 is SEHNR and CDR2 is FQNEAQ in the germline V gene (reference sequence). The CDR3 is 13 amino acids. V gave up 0 bases and J gave up 11 bases, with 13 bases separating them. Comment on this clone: Its antigen is still unknown.

The PCR used 60 Vbeta and 13 Jbeta primers. Data came from immunoSEQ multiplex PCR; TCRdb stores just in-frame clones and leaves some out. Here the sample spans 160,000 or so clones, 70% to 85% being singletons. The sequenced sample consisted of PBMCs. This clonotype originated in a male donor in good health and CMV-seronegative. V is TRBV7-9 and J is TRBJ1-1, with D possibly matching TRBD1 (5 bases). The CDR3 DNA reads TGTGCCAGCAGCTTAGCGCAGGACATTGGGGCTTTCTTT. Translating gives CASSLAQDIGAFF.